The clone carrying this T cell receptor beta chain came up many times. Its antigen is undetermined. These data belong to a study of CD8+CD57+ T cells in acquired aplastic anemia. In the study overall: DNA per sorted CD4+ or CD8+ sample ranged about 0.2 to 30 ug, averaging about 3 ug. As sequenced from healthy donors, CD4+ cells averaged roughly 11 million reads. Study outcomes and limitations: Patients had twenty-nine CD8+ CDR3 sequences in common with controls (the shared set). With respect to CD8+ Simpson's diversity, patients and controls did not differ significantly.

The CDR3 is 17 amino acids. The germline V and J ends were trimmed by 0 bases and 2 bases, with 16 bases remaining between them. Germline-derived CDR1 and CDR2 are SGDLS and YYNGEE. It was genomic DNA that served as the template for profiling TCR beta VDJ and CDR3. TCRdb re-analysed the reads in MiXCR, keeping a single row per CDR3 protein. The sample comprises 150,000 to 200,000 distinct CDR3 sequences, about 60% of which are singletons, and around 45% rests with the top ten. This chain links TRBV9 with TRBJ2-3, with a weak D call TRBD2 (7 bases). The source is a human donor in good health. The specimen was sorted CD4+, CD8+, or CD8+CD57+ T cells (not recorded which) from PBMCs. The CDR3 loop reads CASSVGGGDYFTDTQYF. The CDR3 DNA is TGTGCCAGCAGCGTAGGAGGGGGGGACTACTTCACAGATACGCAGTATTTT. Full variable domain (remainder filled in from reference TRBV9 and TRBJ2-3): DSGVTQTPKHLITATGQRVTLRCSPRSGDLSVYWYQQSLDQGLQFLIQYYNGEERAKGNILERFSAQQFPDLHSELNLSSLELGDSALYFCASSVGGGDYFTDTQYFGPGTRLTVL.